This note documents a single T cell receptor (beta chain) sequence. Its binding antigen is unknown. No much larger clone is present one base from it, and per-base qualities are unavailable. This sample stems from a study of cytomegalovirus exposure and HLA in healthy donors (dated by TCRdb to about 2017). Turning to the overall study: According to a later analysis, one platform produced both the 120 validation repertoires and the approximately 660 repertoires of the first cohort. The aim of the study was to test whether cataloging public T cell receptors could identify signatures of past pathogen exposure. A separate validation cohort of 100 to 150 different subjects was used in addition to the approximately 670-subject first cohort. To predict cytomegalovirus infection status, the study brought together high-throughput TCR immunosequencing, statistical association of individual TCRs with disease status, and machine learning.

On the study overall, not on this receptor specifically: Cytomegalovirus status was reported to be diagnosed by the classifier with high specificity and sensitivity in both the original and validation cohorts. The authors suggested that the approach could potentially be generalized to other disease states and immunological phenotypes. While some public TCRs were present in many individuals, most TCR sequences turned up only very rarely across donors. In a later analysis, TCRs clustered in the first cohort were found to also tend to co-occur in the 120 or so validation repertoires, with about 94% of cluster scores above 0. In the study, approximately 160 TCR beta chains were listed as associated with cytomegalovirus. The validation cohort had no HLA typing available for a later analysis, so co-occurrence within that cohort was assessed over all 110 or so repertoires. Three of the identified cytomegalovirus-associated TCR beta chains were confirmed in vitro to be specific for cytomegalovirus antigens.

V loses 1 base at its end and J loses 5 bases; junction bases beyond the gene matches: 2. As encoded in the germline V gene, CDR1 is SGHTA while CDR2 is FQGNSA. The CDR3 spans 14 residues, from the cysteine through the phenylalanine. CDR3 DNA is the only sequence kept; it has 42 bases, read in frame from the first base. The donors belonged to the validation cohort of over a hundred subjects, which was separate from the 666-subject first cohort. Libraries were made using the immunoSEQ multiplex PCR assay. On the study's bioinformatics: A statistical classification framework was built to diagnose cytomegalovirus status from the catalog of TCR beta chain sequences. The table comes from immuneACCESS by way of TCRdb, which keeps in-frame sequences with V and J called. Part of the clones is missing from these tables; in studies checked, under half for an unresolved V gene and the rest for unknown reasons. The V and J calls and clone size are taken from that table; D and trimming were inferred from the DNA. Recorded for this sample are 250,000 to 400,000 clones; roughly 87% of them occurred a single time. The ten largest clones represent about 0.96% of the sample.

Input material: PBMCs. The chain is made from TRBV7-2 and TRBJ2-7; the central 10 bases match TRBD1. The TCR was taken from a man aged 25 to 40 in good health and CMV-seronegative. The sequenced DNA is TGTGCCAGCAGCTTAGGACAGGGGGCCCACGAGCAGTACTTC. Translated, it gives CASSLGQGAHEQYF.